This T cell receptor beta chain appears in the sequencing data of a study of blood T cell repertoires in COVID-19. At the level of the study: Both acute and convalescent COVID-19 samples were obtained from the United States, Italy and Spain. Nucleic acid was either cDNA or gDNA, and it came from T cells, B-cell-depleted T cells, or PBMCs.

Original methodology: Quantification of nucleated cells was approximated via reference gene primer amplification. Only in-frame clones appear in the TCRdb table, and some are missing; sequencing was by immunoSEQ multiplex PCR. V, J and clone size derive from that table, while D and trimming were established from the DNA sequence. The table records 140,000 or so clones, approximately 86% of them present only once. This CDR3 has 15 amino acids. The germline V gene encodes CDR1 MNHNY and CDR2 SVGAGI (reference sequence). With 3 bases removed from V and 0 bases from J, the gap between germline ends came to 8 bases.

Sequencing was done on a sample of peripheral blood. The TCR comes from a man between 65 and 79 years old with acute or convalescent COVID-19. This rearrangement joins TRBV6-6 to TRBJ1-4; unclear D gene. The CDR3 reads CASSYSAATNEKLFF. CDR3 nucleotides: TGTGCCAGCAGTTATTCAGCGGCAACTAATGAAAAACTGTTTTTT.